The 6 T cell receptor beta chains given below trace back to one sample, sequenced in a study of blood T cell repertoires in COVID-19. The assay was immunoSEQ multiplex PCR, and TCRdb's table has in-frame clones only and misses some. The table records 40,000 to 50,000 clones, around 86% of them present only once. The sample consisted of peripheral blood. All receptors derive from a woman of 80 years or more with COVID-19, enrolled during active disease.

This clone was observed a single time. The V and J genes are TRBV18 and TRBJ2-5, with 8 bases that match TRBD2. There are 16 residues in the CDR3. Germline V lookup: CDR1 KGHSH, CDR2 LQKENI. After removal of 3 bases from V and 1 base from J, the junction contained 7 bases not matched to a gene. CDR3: CASSPAWRGAQETQYF. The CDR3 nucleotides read TGTGCCAGCTCACCCGCCTGGCGGGGGGCCCAAGAGACCCAGTACTTC.

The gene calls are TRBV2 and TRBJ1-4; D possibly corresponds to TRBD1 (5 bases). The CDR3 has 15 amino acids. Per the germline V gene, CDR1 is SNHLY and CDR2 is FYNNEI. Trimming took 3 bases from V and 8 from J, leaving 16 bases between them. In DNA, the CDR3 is TGTGCCAGCAGTGAGACAGCGGGGTCACGAGAAAAACTGTTTTTT. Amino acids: CASSETAGSREKLFF. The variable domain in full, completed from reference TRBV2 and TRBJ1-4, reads EPEVTQTPSHQVTQMGQEVILRCVPISNHLYFYWYRQILGQKVEFLVSFYNNEISEKSEIFDDQFSVERPDGSNFTLKIRSTKLEDSAMYFCASSETAGSREKLFFGSGTQLSVL.

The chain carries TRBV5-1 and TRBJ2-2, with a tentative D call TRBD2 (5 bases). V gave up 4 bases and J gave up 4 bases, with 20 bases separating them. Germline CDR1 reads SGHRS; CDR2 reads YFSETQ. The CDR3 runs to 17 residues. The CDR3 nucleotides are TGCGCCAGCAGCGGCGGGCTGGGGAGCGGCCTCACCGGGGAGCTGTTTTTT. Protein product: CASSGGLGSGLTGELFF.

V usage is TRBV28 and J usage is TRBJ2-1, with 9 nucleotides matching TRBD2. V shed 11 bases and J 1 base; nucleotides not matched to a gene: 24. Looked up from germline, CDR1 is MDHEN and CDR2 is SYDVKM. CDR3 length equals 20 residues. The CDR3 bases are TGTGCCCGCGGGGGGGGAGGGCTAGCGGGCCCCGGGAGGTCCTACAATGAGCAGTTCTTC. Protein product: CARGGGGLAGPGRSYNEQFF.

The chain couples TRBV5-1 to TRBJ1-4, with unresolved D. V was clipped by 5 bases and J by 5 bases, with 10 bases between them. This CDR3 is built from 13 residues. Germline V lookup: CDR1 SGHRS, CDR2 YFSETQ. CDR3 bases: TGCGCCAGCAGTCTGAGCAGGAATGAAAAACTGTTTTTT. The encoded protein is CASSLSRNEKLFF.

CDR3 coding DNA: TGTGCCAGCAGGGTCGGGACTAGCGGACTCTACGAGCAGTACTTC. This codes for CASRVGTSGLYEQYF. J is TRBJ2-7 and V is TRBV6-5; 11 bases align to TRBD2. Germline CDR1 is MNHEY and CDR2 is SVGAGI. The V gene end was trimmed by 6 bases and the J gene end by 3 bases; junction bases not matched to a gene: 7. CDR3 size: 15 residues.